The sequence of this T cell receptor beta chain was determined in a study of cytomegalovirus exposure and HLA in healthy donors (dated by TCRdb to about 2017). The study in broad terms: In an earlier analysis of some 550 of the donors, 276 Gb of sequence data and 95 million to 130 million unique TCR beta sequences from roughly 200 million T cells were reported. An early release that covered some 640 HLA-typed donors contained about 300 gigabases of sequencing data and 65 million to 100 million unique TCR sequences. Of the roughly 400 genotyped donors, roughly 85% fell in the genetic ancestry cluster associated with self-reported Caucasian donors. The study aimed to test whether cataloging public T cell receptors could reveal signatures of past pathogen exposure. The study profiled the T cell repertoires of around 700 subjects by immunosequencing and related them to cytomegalovirus serostatus. Besides the first cohort of 550 to 750 subjects, a separate validation cohort made up of roughly 130 different subjects was used. To predict cytomegalovirus infection status, the study brought together high-throughput TCR immunosequencing, statistical association of individual TCRs with disease status, and machine learning. In a later analysis, previously published TCR beta repertoires from hundreds of donors were re-analyzed and high-resolution HLA genotyping was added so that TCR occurrence patterns could be studied. In the later analysis, no new phenotypic data were used to find candidate immune exposures; instead, reliance was placed on TCR beta sequences and their occurrence across donors. An earlier analysis of 500 to 750 of the donors applied high-throughput TCR beta sequencing to assess whether each TCR beta V gene segment acted as functional or pseudogenic. Donor age, sex, ethnicity and CMV serostatus were compiled together with the repertoire data. A later genetic analysis took genome-wide SNP genotypes for about 60% of the roughly 670 donors and used that subset as a discovery cohort. Every repertoire in the discovery cohort had been generated on one and the same sequencing platform. HLA typing included class I and class II loci at four-digit resolution. Typing coverage varied by locus: 629-630 donors for A, B, C, DRB1 and DQB1; approximately 500 for DQA1; about 570 for DPA1; roughly 450 for DPB1. A handful of DR-DQ haplotypes were handled as single units for association and clustering because linkage in the cohort was strong. Among 300 to 450 genotyped donors of the cohort, an average of about 240,000 unique TCR beta nucleotide sequences were sequenced per donor, around a sixth of them non-productive. General conclusions and limits of the study: Because counts were too low, some 17 rarely observed V segments, including chromosome 9 orphons, were excluded from the earlier analysis of fewer than 650 of the donors. In both the original and validation cohorts, the classifier was reported to diagnose cytomegalovirus status with high specificity and sensitivity. Most TCR sequences were observed very rarely across donors, whereas some public TCRs were present in many individuals. Strong co-occurrence of HLA alleles, especially DR and DQ, made assigning TCR associations to individual alleles difficult. Only TCR beta chains were sequenced in this cohort, and the absence of alpha or paired-chain data limited detectable features. The authors suggested that the approach could potentially be extended to other disease states and immunological phenotypes. Sequencing depth was assumed to be roughly uniform across donors in the presence/absence analyses, though that assumption may not hold. Specific HLA alleles were associated with 18,000 or so TCR beta sequences at a false discovery rate of 0.05 in a later analysis. A later analysis found that TCR association rates varied across HLA loci, with DRB1 alleles showing the most associated TCRs and HLA-C alleles the fewest. An earlier analysis of some 590 of the donors showed that most TCR beta V segments appeared in productive rearrangements either about 90% or about 30% of the time, which broadly matched IMGT annotations. Some IMGT-functional V segments, including TRBV6-2 and TRBV6-3, could not be told apart with the 87-base-pair reads, so those segments were excluded. Three of the identified cytomegalovirus-associated TCR beta chains were confirmed in vitro to be specific for cytomegalovirus antigens. Correlated functional status among segregating V segments might reflect linkage disequilibrium, but an unknown experimental factor could not be ruled out. In a later analysis, several top co-occurrence clusters were reported to appear linked to parvovirus B19, influenza, CMV and Epstein-Barr virus. In a later genetic analysis, fewer N-insertions in productive TCRs were reported among donors in an Asian-associated ancestry cluster than the roughly 700-donor mean. A total of around 150 TCR beta chains were listed by the study as associated with cytomegalovirus. V-gene and J-gene trimming of TCR beta chains was associated with a missense DCLRE1C variant in a later genetic analysis, and the association was replicated in an independent cohort. Compared with equally common non-associated chains, HLA-associated TCR beta chains in a later analysis were more clonally expanded and had lower generation probabilities. CMV serostatus was the only immune exposure information available for the cohort. A later analysis found that most CMV-associated TCR beta chains appeared HLA-restricted, with HLA associations seemingly driven largely by CMV exposure. A group of highly shared sequence variants was considered likely to be a technical artifact of the sequencing pipeline. Because some donors lacked HLA typing at each locus, the association tests relied only on the typed subset. A further reported finding was that TCR beta sequences accurately predicted the HLA-A and HLA-B alleles for most subjects in the first cohort.

Via the germline V gene, CDR1 is SGHAT and CDR2 FQNNGV. The cysteine opens and the phenylalanine closes a CDR3 of 15 amino acids. Left in the record is the CDR3 DNA by itself, 45 bases read in frame from the first base. Concerning this clone itself: This clone's antigen is unknown. At one of its ends the junction is not consistent with the germline gene, which may arise from a read error.

Preparation of the library involved the immunoSEQ multiplex PCR assay. A mixture of 60 forward primers for TCR Vbeta segments and 13 reverse primers for TCR Jbeta segments was used in the multiplex PCR. Amplification of the CDR3 region of rearranged TCR beta genes was performed with a multiplex PCR assay on genomic DNA. The Illumina HiSeq System was used to sequence the amplified TCR beta libraries as 87-base-pair reads. As for the original processing: A later analysis tallied 70 million to 100 million unique TCR beta chains across the roughly 610 repertoires, and approximately 12 million of those chains were shared by two or more donors. Raw reads were error-corrected and collapsed into unique sequences by a nearest-neighbor algorithm in which closely related sequences were merged to remove PCR and sequencing errors. Alignment of CDR3 sequences to IMGT reference sequences was used to assign V, D and J gene segments. For a sequence to be retained, a match of at least six nucleotides was required to both a V gene segment and a J gene segment. A rearrangement counted as productive if the CDR3 had no stop codons and remained in frame with V and J, and every other rearrangement counted as non-productive. CDR3 was defined by IMGT convention, running from the second conserved V-encoded cysteine to the conserved J-encoded phenylalanine. The earlier analysis of about 590 of the donors excluded sequences that lacked an unambiguous match to a single V gene segment. In an earlier analysis of a few hundred of the donors, V segments were called functional above 56.7% productive rearrangements and were called segregating when the between-donor standard deviation exceeded 5%. A statistical classification framework was built to diagnose cytomegalovirus status from the catalog of TCR beta chain sequences. In a later analysis, V and J genes were assigned by comparing TCR nucleotide sequences against IMGT/GENE-DB human TR gene sequences. In a later analysis, CDR3 sequences and most-parsimonious VDJ recombination scenarios were assigned using the TCRdist pipeline. In a later analysis, each TCR beta chain was defined by its CDR3 amino acid sequence together with its V-gene family, and reads lacking a unique V-gene family were excluded. In a later analysis, 500 to 650 highly shared, low-generation-probability nucleotide sequences were removed to address suspected cross-contamination and a sequencing artifact. A later analysis calculated a clonal expansion index for each public chain from normalized within-repertoire ranks of inferred template counts. A later analysis computed generation probabilities with a VDJ recombination model fitted to out-of-frame rearrangements, and checked the results against IGoR. In a later analysis, hypergeometric tests were used to score TCR-TCR, TCR-HLA and TCR-CMV co-occurrence, with a repertoire-size bias correction applied to TCR pairs. In a later analysis, false discovery rates were estimated by permuting HLA or CMV assignments 20 times. In a later analysis, co-occurring TCRs were grouped using DBSCAN, with TCRdist sequence similarity added in when clustering inside HLA-allele-positive subsets. Co-occurrence clustering excluded repertoires with fewer than 30,000 or more than 120,000 public chains, plus five with anomalous nucleotide sharing. In its TCRdb copy, this immuneACCESS table keeps in-frame sequences only and misses some clones. Where compared with another copy, unresolved V genes explain less than half of these, and the others have no known cause. That table is the source of V, J and clone size, and D and trimming were worked out from the DNA. For this sample there are about 94,000 clones; around two thirds appear just once. Together, the top ten hold about 3.9% of the sample.

The cohort was made up of 650 to 700 healthy bone marrow donors. At the time of sampling, every cohort member was nominally healthy, though immune exposures that went unrecorded were likely present. The donor was CMV seronegative and was included in the group of a few hundred seronegative cohort members. A peripheral blood sample was provided by each donor, and peripheral blood mononuclear cells were used for TCR beta sequencing. The Qiagen DNeasy Blood Extraction Kit was used to extract genomic DNA from the blood cell samples. Sequenced material: PBMCs. The receptor was derived from a man aged 30 to 39 in good health and CMV-seronegative. The rearranged segments are TRBV11-2 and TRBJ2-1; the junction holds 13 bases that match TRBD2. The DNA is TGTGCCAGCACCTTACTAGCGGGAGGGCCCAATGAGCAGTTCTTC. It codes for CASTLLAGGPNEQFF.